What follows are 2 T cell receptor beta chains derived from one specimen sequenced in a study of Ad26.COV2.S vaccination and SARS-CoV-2 variants. TCRdb's table, derived via immunoSEQ multiplex PCR, lists solely in-frame clones and lacks some. This sample has 410,000 or so clones, with around 90% found just once. The treatment is: roughly 19 received Ad26.COV2.S at low or high dose, single or two shots; five or six received placebo; per-sample allocation not given. Sampling took place 63 days after the first vaccine or placebo injection. The sample was peripheral blood, taken in a trial of Ad26.COV2.S vaccine versus placebo. These receptor sequences come from a person between 18 and 65 years old who received the Ad26.COV2.S COVID-19 vaccine or a placebo.

The chain has TRBV28 and TRBJ1-4; D ambiguous. Germline values: CDR1 MDHEN, CDR2 SYDVKM. V lost 6 bases and J 8 bases, leaving 19 bases between the germline ends. The CDR3 runs 15 residues. The CDR3 bases are TGTGCCAGCAGCTCGGGAGAGAGGGTGAGGGAAAAACTGTTTTTT. Amino acid sequence: CASSSGERVREKLFF.

The V and J genes are TRBV7-2 and TRBJ2-5; TRBD2 aligns across 12 bases. The CDR3 sequence is 16 residues long. J gave up 5 bases and V 5 bases, and 9 bases lay outside the gene matches. The germline gives CDR1 SGHTA, CDR2 FQGNSA. CDR3 in DNA: TGTGCCAGCAGCCCATCTAGCGGGAGGGCCAGTGAGACCCAGTACTTC. Its protein product is CASSPSSGRASETQYF.